Listed below are T cell receptor beta chains from one sample, sequenced in a study of T-cell reconstitution after alpha-beta-depleted transplantation in children. In TCRdb, the PCR reads were re-called with MiXCR into one record per CDR3 protein. Of 5,500 to 7,000 distinct CDR3 sequences listed, about 10% were seen once; the top ten hold about 22%. Material: PBMCs, mostly from graft donor cells, obtained 180 days after TCRalphabeta/CD19-depleted stem cell transplant. All receptors derive from a child in the first two years of life who had a stem cell transplant for acute myeloid leukemia, so the T cells may come from the graft donor. Both conserved end residues are part of each CDR3. The order of the fields is V gene, clone size, J gene, D gene, CDR3 protein, CDR3 DNA. A D gene is named only where the DNA matches it firmly. Expanded clones get a size class; other rows say once, few or many, or leave the size out.

TRBV4-1	medium-sized	TRBJ1-1	TRBD1	CASSYRDRNTEAFF	TGCGCCAGCAGCTACCGGGACAGGAACACTGAAGCTTTCTTT
TRBV28	large	TRBJ2-1	TRBD2	CAGKLAGSDEQFF	TGTGCTGGGAAACTAGCGGGAAGCGATGAGCAGTTCTTC
TRBV7-3	many	TRBJ2-2	TRBD2	CASSPNGASGAGELFF	TGTGCCAGCAGTCCTAATGGGGCTAGCGGGGCCGGGGAGCTGTTTTTT
TRBV6-1	many	TRBJ2-3	NA	CASSEGAGPSTDTQYF	TGTGCCAGCAGTGAGGGGGCAGGCCCTAGCACAGATACGCAGTATTTT
TRBV18	many	TRBJ2-5	NA	CASSPYVEETQYF	TGTGCCAGCTCACCATACGTCGAAGAGACCCAGTACTTC
TRBV11-1	medium-sized	TRBJ2-1	NA	CASSTDRNNEQFF	TGTGCCAGCAGCACGGACCGCAACAATGAGCAGTTCTTC
TRBV24-1	many	TRBJ2-7	TRBD1	CATSEAGTGDEQYF	TGTGCCACCAGTGAGGCCGGGACAGGGGACGAGCAGTACTTC
TRBV7-2	many	TRBJ2-1	NA	CASRQGGYNEQFF	TGTGCCAGCAGACAGGGTGGCTACAATGAGCAGTTCTTC
TRBV5-1	medium-sized	TRBJ2-5	NA	CASSAERPQETQYF	TGCGCCAGCAGCGCCGAACGACCCCAAGAGACCCAGTACTTC
TRBV6-6	many	TRBJ1-4	NA	CASSWGPEEKLFF	TGTGCCAGCAGTTGGGGGCCGGAGGAAAAACTGTTTTTT
TRBV29-1	medium-sized	TRBJ2-1	TRBD2	CSVSETSGNEQFF	TGCAGCGTTAGCGAGACTAGCGGGAATGAGCAGTTCTTC
TRBV7-3	many	TRBJ2-2	TRBD1	CASSSQRTGTAGELFF	TGTGCCAGCAGCTCACAAAGGACAGGGACGGCCGGGGAGCTGTTTTTT
TRBV15	few	TRBJ2-1	NA	CATSSGSSYNEQFF	TGTGCCACCAGCAGCGGGAGCTCCTACAATGAGCAGTTCTTC
TRBV28	many	TRBJ2-2	NA	CASSPGGTILTGELFF	TGTGCCAGCAGCCCAGGGGGGACTATACTCACCGGGGAGCTGTTTTTT
TRBV20-1	many	TRBJ2-7	TRBD2	CSARAPVAGASYEQYF	TGCAGTGCTAGAGCTCCCGTAGCGGGAGCTTCCTACGAGCAGTACTTC
TRBV7-3	NA	TRBJ2-1	NA	CASSLKVSDEQFF	TGTGCCAGCAGCTTAAAGGTTTCGGATGAGCAGTTCTTC
TRBV2	NA	TRBJ2-3	TRBD2	CASSEALLAGATDTQYF	TGTGCCAGCAGTGAAGCGCTTCTAGCGGGAGCCACAGATACGCAGTATTTT
TRBV2	NA	TRBJ2-1	NA	CASKLRGSVYNEQLF	TGTGCCAGCAAACTGCGAGGGAGTGTCTACAATGAGCAGCTCTTC
TRBV12-3/TRBV12-4	medium-sized	TRBJ2-5	NA	CASSFAGQETQYF	TGTGCCAGCAGTTTTGCGGGCCAAGAGACCCAGTACTTC
TRBV7-9	NA	TRBJ2-5	TRBD2	CASSPWTSGIQETQYF	TGTGCCAGCAGCCCTTGGACTAGCGGGATCCAAGAGACCCAGTACTTC
TRBV20-1	many	TRBJ2-1	TRBD1	CSARDLRGQSYNEQFF	TGCAGTGCTAGAGATCTCAGGGGGCAAAGCTACAATGAGCAGTTCTTC
TRBV21-1	many	TRBJ2-7	NA	CASSSLSGRITYEQYF	TGTGCCAGCAGCAGCCTTAGCGGGAGGATTACCTACGAGCAGTACTTC
TRBV5-6	NA	TRBJ2-1	NA	CASSPPTGAYEQFF	TGTGCCAGCAGCCCCCCGACAGGAGCGTATGAGCAGTTCTTC
TRBV9	medium-sized	TRBJ2-7	NA	CASSKDPLAAYEQYF	TGTGCCAGCAGCAAAGACCCGCTGGCTGCCTACGAGCAGTACTTC
TRBV5-1	many	TRBJ2-7	TRBD2	CASSLSGSRYEQYF	TGCGCCAGCAGCTTGAGCGGGAGTCGGTACGAGCAGTACTTC
TRBV3-1	many	TRBJ2-7	NA	CASSLQGAGEQYF	TGTGCCAGCAGCCTCCAAGGCGCCGGGGAGCAGTACTTC
TRBV28	NA	TRBJ1-1	NA	CASSLGGMENTEAFF	TGTGCCAGCAGCCTGGGAGGGATGGAGAACACTGAAGCTTTCTTT
TRBV20-1	many	TRBJ2-7	NA	CSARLVPYEQYF	TGCAGTGCTAGACTAGTCCCCTACGAGCAGTACTTC
TRBV5-1	many	TRBJ1-3	NA	CASSLGQRADTIYF	TGCGCCAGCAGCTTGGGACAGCGGGCAGACACCATATATTTT
TRBV5-1	large	TRBJ1-1	NA	CASSLEPGYPNTEAFF	TGCGCCAGCAGCTTGGAACCCGGATACCCGAACACTGAAGCTTTCTTT
TRBV2	many	TRBJ1-4	NA	CATRRAPGEKLFF	TGTGCCACCCGTAGGGCGCCGGGGGAAAAACTGTTTTTT
TRBV20-1	many	TRBJ2-3	TRBD2	CSTKSGGGSGYF	TGCAGTACCAAGTCCGGGGGAGGGTCGGGGTATTTT
TRBV5-1	medium-sized	TRBJ2-1	TRBD2	CASSGSGRAYEQFF	TGCGCCAGCAGCGGTAGCGGGAGGGCCTATGAGCAGTTCTTC
TRBV28	many	TRBJ2-1	TRBD2	CASSLPRLAGGYNEQFF	TGTGCCAGCAGTTTGCCCCGACTAGCGGGAGGCTACAATGAGCAGTTCTTC
TRBV7-9	many	TRBJ2-1	TRBD2	CASSSTSGRVQWNEQFF	TGTGCCAGCAGTTCAACTAGCGGGAGGGTACAATGGAATGAGCAGTTCTTC
TRBV28	many	TRBJ2-3	NA	CASSEPFSTDTQYF	TGTGCCAGCAGCGAACCTTTTAGCACAGATACGCAGTATTTT
TRBV12-3/TRBV12-4	NA	TRBJ1-4	NA	CASRHSGQRNEKLFF	TGTGCCAGCCGACATAGCGGACAGCGTAATGAAAAACTGTTTTTT
TRBV9	many	TRBJ2-5	NA	CASSVEGGLRETQYF	TGTGCCAGCAGCGTAGAGGGGGGGCTCAGAGAGACCCAGTACTTC
TRBV4-3	many	TRBJ2-4	NA	CASSQDRGSIQYF	TGCGCCAGCAGCCAAGATAGGGGGAGCATTCAGTACTTC
TRBV15	medium-sized	TRBJ2-3	TRBD2	CATSTGLAGEIDTQYF	TGTGCCACCAGCACGGGACTAGCGGGAGAGATAGATACGCAGTATTTT
TRBV7-9	many	TRBJ2-1	TRBD2	CASIMGEGRHEQFF	TGTGCCAGCATTATGGGGGAGGGCCGACATGAGCAGTTCTTC
TRBV30	many	TRBJ1-3	NA	CAWNEGGGNTIYF	TGTGCCTGGAATGAGGGTGGTGGAAACACCATATATTTT
TRBV3-1	many	TRBJ1-1	TRBD1	CASSQLRGLAFF	TGTGCCAGCAGCCAACTCAGGGGGCTGGCTTTCTTT
TRBV12-3/TRBV12-4	NA	TRBJ2-1	NA	CASRSGTSSYNEQFF	TGTGCCAGCAGGAGCGGTACTAGCTCCTACAATGAGCAGTTCTTC
TRBV27	many	TRBJ2-3	NA	CASSLGRSWAENTDTQYF	TGTGCCAGCAGTTTGGGGCGATCATGGGCTGAGAACACAGATACGCAGTATTTT
TRBV5-1	many	TRBJ2-5	TRBD1	CASSGYSRTGGGETQYF	TGCGCCAGCAGTGGGTATTCCAGGACAGGGGGCGGAGAGACCCAGTACTTC
TRBV6-2/TRBV6-3	many	TRBJ2-1	NA	CASEGALGVREYNEQFF	TGTGCCAGCGAAGGCGCCCTAGGAGTACGAGAATACAATGAGCAGTTCTTC
TRBV11-3	many	TRBJ2-5	NA	CASSLGGYHIQETQYF	TGTGCCAGCAGCTTAGGAGGTTATCATATCCAAGAGACCCAGTACTTC
TRBV28	many	TRBJ2-1	TRBD2	CASSSSGSYNEQFF	TGTGCCAGCAGTTCTAGCGGGAGCTACAATGAGCAGTTCTTC
TRBV7-9	medium-sized	TRBJ2-1	TRBD2	CASSLSWLAGGLGNEQFF	TGTGCCAGCAGCCTAAGCTGGCTAGCGGGAGGGCTGGGCAATGAGCAGTTCTTC
TRBV10-3	many	TRBJ2-1	NA	CAISGRVNEQFF	TGTGCCATCAGTGGTCGAGTTAATGAGCAGTTCTTC
TRBV15	many	TRBJ2-7	NA	CATSTDQGIAEQYF	TGTGCCACCAGCACGGACCAGGGCATAGCCGAGCAGTACTTC
TRBV19	many	TRBJ1-1	NA	CASSLDRRNTEAFF	TGTGCCAGTAGTTTGGACAGACGGAACACTGAAGCTTTCTTT
TRBV5-1	many	TRBJ2-5	TRBD2	CASSGGTSGKETQYF	TGCGCCAGCAGCGGCGGGACTAGCGGGAAAGAGACCCAGTACTTC